The clone carrying this T cell receptor (beta chain) was recorded at least ten times. Both iRepertoire HTBI primers and Arm-PCR of CDR3 regions were used to build the TCR beta libraries. TCRdb used MiXCR to reprocess the multiplex PCR reads, holding one entry per CDR3 protein. The sample contains 400,000 to 650,000 distinct CDR3 sequences, roughly 15% of which appear only once. These data come from a study of regulatory T cells in long-lasting Graves disease. Per germline, CDR1 PRHDT and CDR2 FYEKMQ (reference sequence). The CDR3 runs 15 residues. Germline trimming cut 3 bases from V and 2 bases from J; bases unmatched to any gene: 6. The time point here: newly diagnosed GD, antithyroid drugs for less than 3 months. Extracted RNA from PBMCs served as the source of the TCR library. These data were also filed under a second study, of T cells in Graves' hyperthyroidism and ophthalmopathy.

Here the sequenced sample was peripheral blood mononuclear cells (PBMCs), taken at new diagnosis, from a patient treated with antithyroid drugs. This receptor was identified in a woman aged 35-65 years with Graves disease. The rearrangement joins TRBV13 to TRBJ1-2; 7 nucleotides align to TRBD1. The CDR3 coding sequence is TGTGCCAGCAGCTTGGGGGACAGACCAAACTATGGCTACACCTTC. It specifies CASSLGDRPNYGYTF.